This T cell receptor beta chain stems from a study of neurological immune-mediated disorders. Study-level points and caveats: Patients with HTLV-1-associated myelopathy showed the most TCR clonal expansion. Those with multiple sclerosis showed the least, falling below healthy controls.

This clonotype occurred many times. As yet, its antigen is unknown. V lost 6 bases to trimming and J lost 5 bases, with 19 bases between them. CDR1 is MNHEY and CDR2 is SMNVEV in the germline V gene (reference sequence). The CDR3 contains 15 residues. With 10-nucleotide random UMIs included, cDNA was synthesized by 5'RACE. In TCRdb, the 5' RACE reads were re-called with MiXCR into one record per CDR3 protein. The sample shows tens of thousands of distinct CDR3 sequences, approximately 3.5% of them seen only once. This clonotype originated in a woman between 45 and 65 years old with multiple sclerosis. The chain employs TRBV27 and TRBJ1-2; possible D gene TRBD1, 5 bases. Material for sequencing was PBMCs. This chain's CDR3 is CASSYDGRGRYGYTF. The CDR3 DNA is TGTGCCAGCAGCTACGACGGTCGGGGGAGGTATGGCTACACCTTC.